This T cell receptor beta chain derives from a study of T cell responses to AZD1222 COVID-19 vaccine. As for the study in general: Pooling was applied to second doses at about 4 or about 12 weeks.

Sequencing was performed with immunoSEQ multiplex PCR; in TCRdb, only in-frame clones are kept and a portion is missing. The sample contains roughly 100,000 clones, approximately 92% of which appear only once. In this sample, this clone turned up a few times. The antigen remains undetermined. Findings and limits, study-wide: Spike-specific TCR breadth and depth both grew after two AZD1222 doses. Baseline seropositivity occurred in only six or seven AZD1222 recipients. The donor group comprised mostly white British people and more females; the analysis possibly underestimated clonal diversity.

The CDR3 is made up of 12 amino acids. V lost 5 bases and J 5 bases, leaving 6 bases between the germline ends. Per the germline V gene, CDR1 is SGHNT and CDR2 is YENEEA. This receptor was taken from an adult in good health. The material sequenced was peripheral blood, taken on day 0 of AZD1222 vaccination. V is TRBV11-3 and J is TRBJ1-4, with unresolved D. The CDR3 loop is CASSTENEKLFF. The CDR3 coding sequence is TGTGCCAGCAGCACGGAGAATGAAAAACTGTTTTTT.